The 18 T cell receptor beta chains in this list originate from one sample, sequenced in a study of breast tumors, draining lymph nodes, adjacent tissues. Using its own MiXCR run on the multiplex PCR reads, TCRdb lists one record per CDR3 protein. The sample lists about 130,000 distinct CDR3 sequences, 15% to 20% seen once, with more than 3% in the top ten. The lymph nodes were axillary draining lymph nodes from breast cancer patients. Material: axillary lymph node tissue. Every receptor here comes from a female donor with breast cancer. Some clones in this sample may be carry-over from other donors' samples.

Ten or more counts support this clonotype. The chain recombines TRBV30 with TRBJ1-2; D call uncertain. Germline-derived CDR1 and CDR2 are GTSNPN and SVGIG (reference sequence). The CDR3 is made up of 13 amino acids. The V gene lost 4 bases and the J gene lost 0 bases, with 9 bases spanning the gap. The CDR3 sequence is CAWTRLTNYGYTF. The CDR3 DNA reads TGTGCCTGGACCCGGCTGACTAACTATGGCTACACCTTC. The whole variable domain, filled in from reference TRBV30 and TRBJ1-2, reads SQTIHQWPATLVQPVGSPLSLECTVEGTSNPNLYWYRQAAGRGLQLLFYSVGIGQISSEVPQNLSASRPQDRQFILSSKKLLLSDSGFYLCAWTRLTNYGYTFGSGTRLTVV.

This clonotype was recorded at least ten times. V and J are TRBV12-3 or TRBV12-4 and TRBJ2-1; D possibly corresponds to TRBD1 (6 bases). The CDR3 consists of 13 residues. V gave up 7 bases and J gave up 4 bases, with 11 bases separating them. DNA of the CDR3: TGTGCCAGCACCCTAGGACAGTACAATGAGCAGTTCTTC. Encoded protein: CASTLGQYNEQFF.

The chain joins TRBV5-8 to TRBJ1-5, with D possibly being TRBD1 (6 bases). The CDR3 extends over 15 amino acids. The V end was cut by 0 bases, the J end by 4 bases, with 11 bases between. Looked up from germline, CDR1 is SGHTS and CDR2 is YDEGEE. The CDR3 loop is CASSLAGTHNQPQHF. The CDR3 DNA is TGTGCCAGCAGCTTGGCCGGGACACATAATCAGCCCCAGCATTTT. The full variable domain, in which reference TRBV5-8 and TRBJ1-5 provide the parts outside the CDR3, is EAGVTQSPTHLIKTRGQQATLRCSPISGHTSVYWYQQALGLGLQFLLWYDEGEERNRGNFPPRFSGRQFPNYSSELNVNALELEDSALYLCASSLAGTHNQPQHFGDGTRLSIL.

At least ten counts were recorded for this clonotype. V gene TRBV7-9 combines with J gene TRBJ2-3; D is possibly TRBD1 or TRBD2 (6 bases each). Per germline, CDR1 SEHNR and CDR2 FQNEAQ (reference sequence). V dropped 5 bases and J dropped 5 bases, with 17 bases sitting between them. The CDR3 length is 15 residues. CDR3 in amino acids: CASSPQPGAGDTQYF. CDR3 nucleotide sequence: TGTGCCAGCAGCCCCCAGCCGGGGGCTGGAGATACGCAGTATTTT.

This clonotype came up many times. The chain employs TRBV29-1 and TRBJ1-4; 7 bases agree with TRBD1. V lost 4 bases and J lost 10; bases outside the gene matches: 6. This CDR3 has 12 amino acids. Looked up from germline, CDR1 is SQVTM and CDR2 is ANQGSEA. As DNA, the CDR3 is TGCAGCGTTGCAGGGGGGGCTGGAAAACTGTTTTTT. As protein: CSVAGGAGKLFF.

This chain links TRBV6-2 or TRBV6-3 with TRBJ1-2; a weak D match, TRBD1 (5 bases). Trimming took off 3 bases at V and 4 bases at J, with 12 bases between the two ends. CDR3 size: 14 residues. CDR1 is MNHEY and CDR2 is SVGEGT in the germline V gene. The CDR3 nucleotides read TGTGCCAGCAGTTATCGCGACAGATTCTATGGCTACACCTTC. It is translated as CASSYRDRFYGYTF.

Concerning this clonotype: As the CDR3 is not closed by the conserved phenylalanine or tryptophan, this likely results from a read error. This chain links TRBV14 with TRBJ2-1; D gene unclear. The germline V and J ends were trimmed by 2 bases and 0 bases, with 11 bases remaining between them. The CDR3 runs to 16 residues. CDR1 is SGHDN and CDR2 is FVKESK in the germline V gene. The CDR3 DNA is TGTGCCAGCAGCCAATTGGGCTCCTCCTCCTACAATGAGCAGTTCTCC. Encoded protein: CASSQLGSSSYNEQFS.

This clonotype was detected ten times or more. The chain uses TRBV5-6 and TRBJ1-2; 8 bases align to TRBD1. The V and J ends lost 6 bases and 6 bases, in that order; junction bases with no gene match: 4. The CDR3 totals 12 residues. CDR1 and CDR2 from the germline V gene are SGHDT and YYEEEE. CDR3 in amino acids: CASTRGRDGYTF. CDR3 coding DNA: TGTGCCAGCACCAGGGGGCGGGATGGCTACACCTTC. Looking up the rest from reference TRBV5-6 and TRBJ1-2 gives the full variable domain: DAGVTQSPTHLIKTRGQQVTLRCSPKSGHDTVSWYQQALGQGPQFIFQYYEEEERQRGNFPDRFSGHQFPNYSSELNVNALLLGDSALYLCASTRGRDGYTFGSGTRLTVV.

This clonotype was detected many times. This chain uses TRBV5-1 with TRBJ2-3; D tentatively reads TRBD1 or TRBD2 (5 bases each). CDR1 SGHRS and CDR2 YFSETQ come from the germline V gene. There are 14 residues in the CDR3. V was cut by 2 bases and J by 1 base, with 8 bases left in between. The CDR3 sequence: CASSFEGRTDTQYF. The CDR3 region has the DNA TGCGCCAGCAGCTTTGAGGGGCGCACAGATACGCAGTATTTT.

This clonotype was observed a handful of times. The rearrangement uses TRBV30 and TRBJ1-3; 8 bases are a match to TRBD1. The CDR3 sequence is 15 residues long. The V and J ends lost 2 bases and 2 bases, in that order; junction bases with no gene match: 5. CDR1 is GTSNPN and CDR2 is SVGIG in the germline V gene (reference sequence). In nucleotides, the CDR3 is TGTGCCTGGAGTAGAAACAGGGGGACTGGAAACACCATATATTTT. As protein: CAWSRNRGTGNTIYF. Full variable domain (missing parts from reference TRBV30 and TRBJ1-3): SQTIHQWPATLVQPVGSPLSLECTVEGTSNPNLYWYRQAAGRGLQLLFYSVGIGQISSEVPQNLSASRPQDRQFILSSKKLLLSDSGFYLCAWSRNRGTGNTIYFGEGSWLTVV.

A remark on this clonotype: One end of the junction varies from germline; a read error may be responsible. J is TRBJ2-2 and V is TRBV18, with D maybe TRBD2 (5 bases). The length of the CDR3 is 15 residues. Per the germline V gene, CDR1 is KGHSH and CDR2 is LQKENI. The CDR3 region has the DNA TGTGCCAGCTCACCGGGTATGACAAACACCGGGGAGCTGCTTTTT. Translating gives CASSPGMTNTGELLF.

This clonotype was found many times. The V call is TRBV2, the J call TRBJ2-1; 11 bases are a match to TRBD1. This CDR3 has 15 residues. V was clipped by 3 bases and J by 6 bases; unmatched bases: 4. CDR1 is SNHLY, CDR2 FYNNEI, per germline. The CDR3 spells CASSDGTGGVNEQFF. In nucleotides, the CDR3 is TGTGCCAGCAGTGATGGGACAGGGGGGGTCAATGAGCAGTTCTTC.

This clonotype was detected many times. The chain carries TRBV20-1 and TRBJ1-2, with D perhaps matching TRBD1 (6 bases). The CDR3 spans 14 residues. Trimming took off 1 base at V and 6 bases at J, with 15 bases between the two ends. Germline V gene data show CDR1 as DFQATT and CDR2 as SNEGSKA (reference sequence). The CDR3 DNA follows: TGCAGTGCTAGAGTGGGTTGGGGGGCGGATGGCTACACCTTC. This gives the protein CSARVGWGADGYTF.

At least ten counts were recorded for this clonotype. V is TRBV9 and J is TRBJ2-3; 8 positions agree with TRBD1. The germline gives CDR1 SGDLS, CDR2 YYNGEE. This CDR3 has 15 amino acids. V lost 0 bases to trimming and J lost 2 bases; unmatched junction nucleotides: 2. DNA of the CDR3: TGTGCCAGCAGCGTAGGGACAGGGCCCACAGATACGCAGTATTTT. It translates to CASSVGTGPTDTQYF.

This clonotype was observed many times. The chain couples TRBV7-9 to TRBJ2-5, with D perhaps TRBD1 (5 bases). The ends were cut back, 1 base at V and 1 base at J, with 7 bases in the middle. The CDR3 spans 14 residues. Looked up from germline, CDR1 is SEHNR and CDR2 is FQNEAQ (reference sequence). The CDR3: CASSLEGVQETQYF. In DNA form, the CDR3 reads TGTGCCAGCAGCTTAGAAGGGGTCCAAGAGACCCAGTACTTC.

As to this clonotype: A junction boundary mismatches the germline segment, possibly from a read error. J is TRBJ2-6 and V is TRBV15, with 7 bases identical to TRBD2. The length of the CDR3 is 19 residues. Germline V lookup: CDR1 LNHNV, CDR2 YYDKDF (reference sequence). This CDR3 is CATSRAMGTGGSGANVLAF. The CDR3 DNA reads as TGTGCCACCAGCAGAGCCATGGGGACCGGGGGGTCTGGGGCCAACGTCCTGGCTTTC.

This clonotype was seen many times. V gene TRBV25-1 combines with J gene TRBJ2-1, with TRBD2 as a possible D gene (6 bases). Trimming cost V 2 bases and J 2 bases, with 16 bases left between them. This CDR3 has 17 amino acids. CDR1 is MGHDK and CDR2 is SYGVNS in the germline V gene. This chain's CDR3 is CASSEGALGGTYNEQFF. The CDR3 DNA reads TGTGCCAGCAGTGAAGGGGCACTCGGGGGAACCTACAATGAGCAGTTCTTC.

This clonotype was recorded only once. The CDR3 DNA sequence: TGTGCCAGTAATACCCAACAGGGTGGGTGGAATCAGCCCCAGCATTTT. Residues: CASNTQQGGWNQPQHF. The V call is TRBV19, the J call TRBJ1-5; D perhaps matches TRBD1 (6 bases). The V gene's germline CDR1 is LNHDA and CDR2 SQIVND (reference sequence). The CDR3 loop spans 16 amino acids. Trimming cost V 7 bases and J 4 bases, with 20 bases left between them.